This T cell receptor (beta chain) emerged from a study of control samples from healthy donors and cancer patients (TCRdb year 2020). The library was produced with the immunoSEQ multiplex PCR assay. This immuneACCESS table, as held by TCRdb, lists in-frame sequences with V and J called but not all clones. Of the missing ones, under half trace to an unresolved V gene in checked studies; the others have no known cause. The sample data list over 150,000 clones, and more than 85% of these were observed just once. The top ten clones comprise around 2.2% of the sample. The CDR3 has 17 amino acids, counting the end cysteine and phenylalanine. Of the read, only the CDR3 DNA is kept; its 51 bases are in frame from base 1. The V and J ends are trimmed by 5 bases and 0 bases, leaving 19 bases between them. The germline V gene encodes CDR1 PRHDT and CDR2 FYEKMQ (reference sequence). This clone was counted only a few times. This receptor's antigen is unknown. No base quality values were provided; no much bigger clone lies one nucleotide off.

The chain is encoded by TRBV13 joined to TRBJ1-1; the D region possibly corresponds to TRBD1 (5 bases align). The sample comprised blood. The receptor was derived from a woman aged 35 to 49 in good health. The CDR3 reads as follows: CASSPAPGRNMNTEAFF. The sequence in DNA is TGTGCCAGCAGCCCAGCCCCGGGACGGAACATGAACACTGAAGCTTTCTTT. The full variable domain, with segments outside the CDR3 supplied by the reference TRBV13 and TRBJ1-1 proteins, appears as AAGVIQSPRHLIKEKRETATLKCYPIPRHDTVYWYQQGPGQDPQFLISFYEKMQSDKGSIPDRFSAQQFSDYHSELNMSSLELGDSALYFCASSPAPGRNMNTEAFFGQGTRLTVV.